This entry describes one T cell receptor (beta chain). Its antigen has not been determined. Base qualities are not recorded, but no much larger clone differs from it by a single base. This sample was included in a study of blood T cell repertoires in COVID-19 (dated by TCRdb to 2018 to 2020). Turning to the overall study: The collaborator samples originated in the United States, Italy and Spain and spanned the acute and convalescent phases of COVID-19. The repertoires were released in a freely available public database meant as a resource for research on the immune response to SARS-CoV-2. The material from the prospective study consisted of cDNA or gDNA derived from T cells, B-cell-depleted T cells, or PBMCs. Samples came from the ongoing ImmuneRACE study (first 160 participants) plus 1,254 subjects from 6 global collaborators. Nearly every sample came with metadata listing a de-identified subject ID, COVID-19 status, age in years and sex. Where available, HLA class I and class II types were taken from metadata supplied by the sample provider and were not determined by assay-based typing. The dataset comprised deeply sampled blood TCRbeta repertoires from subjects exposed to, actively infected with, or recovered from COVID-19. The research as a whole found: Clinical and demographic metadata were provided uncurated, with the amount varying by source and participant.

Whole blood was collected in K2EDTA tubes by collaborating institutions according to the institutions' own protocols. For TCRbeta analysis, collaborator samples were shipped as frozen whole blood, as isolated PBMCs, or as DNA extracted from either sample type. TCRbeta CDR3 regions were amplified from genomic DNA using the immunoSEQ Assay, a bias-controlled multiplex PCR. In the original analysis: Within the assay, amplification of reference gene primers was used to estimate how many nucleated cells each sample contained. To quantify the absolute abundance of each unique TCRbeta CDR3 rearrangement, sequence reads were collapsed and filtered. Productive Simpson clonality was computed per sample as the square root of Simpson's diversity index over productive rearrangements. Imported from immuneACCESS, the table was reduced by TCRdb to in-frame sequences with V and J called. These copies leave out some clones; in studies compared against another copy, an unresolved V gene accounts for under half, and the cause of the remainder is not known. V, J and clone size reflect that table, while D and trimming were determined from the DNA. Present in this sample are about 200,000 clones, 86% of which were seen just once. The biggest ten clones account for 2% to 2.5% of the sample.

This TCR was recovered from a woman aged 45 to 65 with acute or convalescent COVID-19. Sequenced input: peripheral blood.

The base sequence is TGTGCCAGCAGCATGCCGGGACAGGGGATCTTTGGCTACACCTTC. This encodes CASSMPGQGIFGYTF. The sequence joins TRBV7-9 to TRBJ1-2, and 10 junctional nucleotides match TRBD1. V is trimmed back by 5 bases and J by 7 bases, and the junction contains 10 bases that no gene match accounts for. The CDR3 goes from the cysteine to the phenylalanine over 15 residues. This entry keeps only the CDR3 DNA: 45 bases, framed from base 1. Based on the germline V gene (reference sequence), the CDR1 and CDR2 sequences are SEHNR and FQNEAQ.